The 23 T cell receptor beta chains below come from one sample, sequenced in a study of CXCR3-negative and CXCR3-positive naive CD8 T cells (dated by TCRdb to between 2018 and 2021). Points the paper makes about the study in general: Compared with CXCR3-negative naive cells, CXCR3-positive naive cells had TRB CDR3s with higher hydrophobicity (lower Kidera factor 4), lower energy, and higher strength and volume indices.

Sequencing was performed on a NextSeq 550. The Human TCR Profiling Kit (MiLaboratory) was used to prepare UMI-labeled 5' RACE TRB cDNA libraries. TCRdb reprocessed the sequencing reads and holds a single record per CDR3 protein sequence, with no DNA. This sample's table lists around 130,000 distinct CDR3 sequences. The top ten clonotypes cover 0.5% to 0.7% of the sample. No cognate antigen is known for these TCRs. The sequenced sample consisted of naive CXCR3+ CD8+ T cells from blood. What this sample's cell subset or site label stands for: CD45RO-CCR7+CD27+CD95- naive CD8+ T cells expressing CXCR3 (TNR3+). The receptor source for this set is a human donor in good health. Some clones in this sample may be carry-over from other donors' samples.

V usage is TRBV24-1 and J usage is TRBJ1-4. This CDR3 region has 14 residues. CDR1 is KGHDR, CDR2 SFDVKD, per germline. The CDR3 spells CATSESGKDEKLFF.

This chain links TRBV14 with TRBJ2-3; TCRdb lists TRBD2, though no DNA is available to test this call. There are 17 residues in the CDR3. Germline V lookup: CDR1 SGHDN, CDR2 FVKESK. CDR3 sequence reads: CASSQEFAGGGADTQYF.

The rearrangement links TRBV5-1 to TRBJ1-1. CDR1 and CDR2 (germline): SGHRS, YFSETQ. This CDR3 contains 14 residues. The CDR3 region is CASSLEPMNTEAFF. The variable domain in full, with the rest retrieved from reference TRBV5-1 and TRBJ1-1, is KAGVTQTPRYLIKTRGQQVTLSCSPISGHRSVSWYQQTPGQGLQFLFEYFSETQRNKGNFPGRFSGRQFSNSRSEMNVSTLELGDSALYLCASSLEPMNTEAFFGQGTRLTVV.

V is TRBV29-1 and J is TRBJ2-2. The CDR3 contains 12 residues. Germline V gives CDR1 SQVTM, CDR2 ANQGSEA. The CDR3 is CSVGVGTGELFF.

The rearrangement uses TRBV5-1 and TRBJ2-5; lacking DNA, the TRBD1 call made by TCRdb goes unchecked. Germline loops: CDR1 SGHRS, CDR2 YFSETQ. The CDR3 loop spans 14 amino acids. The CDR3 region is CASSPGGSQETQYF.

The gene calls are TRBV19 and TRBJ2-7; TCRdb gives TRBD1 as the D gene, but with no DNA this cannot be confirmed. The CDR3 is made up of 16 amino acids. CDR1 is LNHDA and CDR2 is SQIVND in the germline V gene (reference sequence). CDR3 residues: CASSPSEGAGRYEQYF.

CDR3 loop: CASSLGPETEQYF. The V gene is TRBV5-1, the J gene TRBJ2-7. This CDR3 has 13 residues. Germline V gene sequence: CDR1 SGHRS, CDR2 YFSETQ.

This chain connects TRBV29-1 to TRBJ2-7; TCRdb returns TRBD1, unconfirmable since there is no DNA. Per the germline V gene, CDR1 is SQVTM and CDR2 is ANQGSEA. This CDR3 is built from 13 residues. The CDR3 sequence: CSVLDSISYEQYF.

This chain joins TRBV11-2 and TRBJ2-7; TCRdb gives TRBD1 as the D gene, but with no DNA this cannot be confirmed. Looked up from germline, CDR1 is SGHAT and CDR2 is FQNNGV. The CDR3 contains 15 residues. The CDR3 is CASSLGGWAEDEQYF. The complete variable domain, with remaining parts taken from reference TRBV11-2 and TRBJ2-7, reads EAGVAQSPRYKIIEKRQSVAFWCNPISGHATLYWYQQILGQGPKLLIQFQNNGVVDDSQLPKDRFSAERLKGVDSTLKIQPAKLEDSAVYLCASSLGGWAEDEQYFGPGTRLTVT.

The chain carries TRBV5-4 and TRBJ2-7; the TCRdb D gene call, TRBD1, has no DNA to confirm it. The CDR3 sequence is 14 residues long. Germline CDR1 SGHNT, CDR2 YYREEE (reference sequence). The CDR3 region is CASSLEVGGYEQYF.

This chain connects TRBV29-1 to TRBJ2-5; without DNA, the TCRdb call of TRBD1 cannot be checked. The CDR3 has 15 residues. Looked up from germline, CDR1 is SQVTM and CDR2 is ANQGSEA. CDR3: CSVESQGLTQETEYF.

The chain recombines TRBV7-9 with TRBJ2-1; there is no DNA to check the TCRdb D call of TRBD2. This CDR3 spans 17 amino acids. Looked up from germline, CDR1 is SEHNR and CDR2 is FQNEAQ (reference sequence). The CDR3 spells CASSSLRAGLEDNEQFF.

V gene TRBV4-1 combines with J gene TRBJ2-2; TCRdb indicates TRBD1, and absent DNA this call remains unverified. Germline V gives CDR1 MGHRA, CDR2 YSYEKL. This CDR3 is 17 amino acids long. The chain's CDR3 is CASSHYRGPGDTGELFF.

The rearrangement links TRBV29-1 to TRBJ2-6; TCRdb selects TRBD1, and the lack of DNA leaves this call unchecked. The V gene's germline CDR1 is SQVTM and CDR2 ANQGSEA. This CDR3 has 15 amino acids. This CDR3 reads CSVGSGVGGANVLTF.

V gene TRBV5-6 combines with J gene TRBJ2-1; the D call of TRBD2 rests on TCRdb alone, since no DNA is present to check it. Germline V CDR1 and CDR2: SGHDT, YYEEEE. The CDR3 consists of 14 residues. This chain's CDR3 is CASSGGLTGHEQFF.

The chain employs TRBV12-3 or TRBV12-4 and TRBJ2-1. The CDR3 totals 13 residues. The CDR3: CASSLGLSNEQLF.

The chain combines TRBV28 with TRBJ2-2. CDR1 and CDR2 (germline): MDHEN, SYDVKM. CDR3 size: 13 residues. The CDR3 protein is CASSLASTGELFF. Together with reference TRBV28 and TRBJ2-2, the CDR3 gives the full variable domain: DVKVTQSSRYLVKRTGEKVFLECVQDMDHENMFWYRQDPGLGLRLIYFSYDVKMKEKGDIPEGYSVSREKKERFSLILESASTNQTSMYLCASSLASTGELFFGEGSRLTVL.

The CDR3 here is CASSLGQGSFEQYF. V gene TRBV5-1 combines with J gene TRBJ2-7; with no DNA, the TCRdb D assignment of TRBD1 cannot be verified. The CDR3 runs to 14 residues. Germline CDR1 and CDR2: SGHRS and YFSETQ.

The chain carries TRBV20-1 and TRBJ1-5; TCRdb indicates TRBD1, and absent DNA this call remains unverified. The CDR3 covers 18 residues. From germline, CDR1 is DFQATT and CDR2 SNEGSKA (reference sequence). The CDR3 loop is CSARAGTGGGGTNQPQHF.

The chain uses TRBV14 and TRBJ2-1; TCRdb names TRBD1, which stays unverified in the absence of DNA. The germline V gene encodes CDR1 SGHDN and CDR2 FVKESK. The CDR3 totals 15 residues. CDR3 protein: CASSHWQGTYNEQFF.

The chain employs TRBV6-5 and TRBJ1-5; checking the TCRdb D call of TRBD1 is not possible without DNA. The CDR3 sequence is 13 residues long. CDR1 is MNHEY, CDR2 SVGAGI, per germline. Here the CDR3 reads CASSTGMNQPQHF.

CDR3: CASSQEVSPRREQYF. J is TRBJ2-7 and V is TRBV21-1; the TCRdb D gene call, TRBD1, has no DNA to confirm it. TRBV21-1 is shown as a pseudogene. This CDR3 spans 15 amino acids.

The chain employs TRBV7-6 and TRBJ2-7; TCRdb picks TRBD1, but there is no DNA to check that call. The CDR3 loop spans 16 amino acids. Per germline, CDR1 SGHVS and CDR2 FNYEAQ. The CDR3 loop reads CASSSSRGPDSYEQYF.